The present TCR beta chain was sequenced within a study of shared T cell receptors in the human thymus. V dropped 2 bases and J dropped 1; count of bases not matched to a gene: 5. The CDR3 is 16 residues long. Germline CDR1 and CDR2: MDHEN and SYDVKM. Assay: immunoSEQ multiplex PCR; the TCRdb copy retains only in-frame clones and omits some. The sample has more than 550,000 clones; around 85% are singletons. This sample also belongs to another study, concerning human thymus T cells. That study reports: Resections removed during corrective heart surgery provided the thymus tissue used. The related literature has documented a marked overlap of thymic repertoires among unrelated individuals.

The sample consisted of thymocytes. The gene calls are TRBV28 and TRBJ2-3; TRBD1 aligns across 8 bases. The TCR originated in a girl under three years old with a congenital heart defect. The CDR3 is CASSLLGQAGTDTQYF. As DNA, the CDR3 is TGTGCCAGCAGTTTACTGGGACAGGCCGGCACAGATACGCAGTATTTT.